Listed here are 16 T cell receptor beta chains from one sample, sequenced in a study of T cell repertoires in cytomegalovirus infection. For these receptors, no antigen is known. TCRdb reprocessed the reads with MiXCR, giving one entry per CDR3 protein. The sample has hundreds of thousands of distinct CDR3 sequences, 30% to 40% seen once. The specimen comprised cultured PBMCs, sampled from culture after CMV antigen stimulation. These receptor sequences come from a human donor in good health (CMV status not recorded). Some clones in this sample may be carry-over from other donors' samples.

The chain employs TRBV5-1 and TRBJ1-1; D is perhaps TRBD1 (5 bases). Looked up from germline, CDR1 is SGHRS and CDR2 is YFSETQ. V was shortened by 4 bases and J by 6 bases, with 19 bases between the two germline ends. There are 15 residues in the CDR3. CDR3 loop: CASSPTPGRPSEAFF. CDR3 DNA sequence: TGCGCCAGCAGCCCAACACCGGGACGACCCTCTGAAGCTTTCTTT.

This CDR3 reads CASSHGQTEAFF. In DNA, the CDR3 is TGTGCCAGCAGTCATGGACAGACTGAAGCTTTCTTT. The chain recombines TRBV28 with TRBJ1-1, with D possibly matching TRBD1 (6 bases). The V end was cut by 5 bases, the J end by 5 bases, with 9 bases between. The CDR3 is 12 amino acids. CDR1 and CDR2 from the germline V gene are MDHEN and SYDVKM.

This clonotype was seen only a few times. The chain is built from TRBV4-1 and TRBJ1-2; no reliable D call. This CDR3 comprises 16 residues. Germline V CDR1 and CDR2: MGHRA, YSYEKL. Trimming took 1 base from V and 5 from J, leaving 17 bases between them. The CDR3 DNA reads as TGCGCCAGCAGCCAAGTAGTAAACAGATCGCCTTATGGCTACACCTTC. Translating gives CASSQVVNRSPYGYTF.

The J gene is TRBJ1-5, the V gene TRBV20-1; D is possibly TRBD1 (5 bases). V was clipped by 0 bases and J by 11 bases, with 17 bases between them. Germline assignment: CDR1 DFQATT and CDR2 SNEGSKA (reference sequence). The CDR3 loop spans 14 amino acids. CDR3 sequence: CSARDFRGIRAQHF. CDR3 DNA: TGCAGTGCTAGAGATTTTAGAGGAATCAGGGCCCAGCATTTT.

The genes are TRBV27 and TRBJ1-1; D is possibly TRBD1 (5 bases). CDR1 MNHEY and CDR2 SMNVEV come from the germline V gene (reference sequence). The CDR3 loop spans 13 amino acids. Trimming removed 3 bases from V and 6 bases from J, with 11 bases in between. The CDR3 sequence is CASSFLDRPEAFF. The CDR3 coding sequence is TGTGCCAGCAGTTTCCTCGACAGACCTGAAGCTTTCTTT.

This clonotype came up once. The CDR3 DNA sequence: TGTGCCAGCAGCGCTCTAACTGTGCGCCTAGCCAAAAACATTCAGTACTTC. Translated: CASSALTVRLAKNIQYF. The V and J genes are TRBV11-3 and TRBJ2-4; D uncertain. This CDR3 contains 17 residues. Germline values: CDR1 SGHNT, CDR2 YENEEA. V was trimmed by 5 bases and J by 0 bases, leaving 17 bases between them. Full variable domain (missing parts from reference TRBV11-3 and TRBJ2-4): EAGVVQSPRYKIIEKKQPVAFWCNPISGHNTLYWYLQNLGQGPELLIRYENEEAVDDSQLPKDRFSAERLKGVDSTLKIQPAELGDSAVYLCASSALTVRLAKNIQYFGAGTRLSVL.

The rearrangement joins TRBV5-5 to TRBJ2-3; tentatively, D is TRBD1 (5 bases). The CDR3 totals 15 residues. Germline CDR1 reads SGHKS; CDR2 reads YYEKEE (reference sequence). V lost 4 bases, J lost 0 bases, and 12 bases lay in between. The CDR3 protein is CASSVDIVSTDTQYF. The CDR3 DNA is TGTGCCAGCAGCGTGGACATCGTTAGCACAGATACGCAGTATTTT.

This chain joins TRBV4-3 and TRBJ2-7, with 9 bases identical to TRBD2. Germline values: CDR1 LGHNA, CDR2 YSLEER. V trimming: 1 base; J trimming: 4 bases; junction bases outside the gene matches: 8. There are 16 residues in the CDR3. The CDR3 sequence is CASSQGPAGGRYEQYF. The CDR3 nucleotides are TGCGCCAGCAGCCAAGGACCAGCGGGAGGTCGGTACGAGCAGTACTTC.

The rearrangement links TRBV29-1 to TRBJ1-2; 8 bases align to TRBD1. The CDR3 consists of 14 residues. After removal of 0 bases from V and 6 bases from J, the junction contained 6 bases not matched to a gene. Germline V gene sequence: CDR1 SQVTM, CDR2 ANQGSEA. DNA of the CDR3: TGCAGCGTTGAAGATCTTCGGACAGGGAATGGCTACACCTTC. It specifies CSVEDLRTGNGYTF.

The chain is built from TRBV4-1 and TRBJ2-7, with D possibly called TRBD1 or TRBD2 (6 bases each). Germline lookup yields CDR1 MGHRA and CDR2 YSYEKL. This CDR3 region has 15 residues. V dropped 4 bases and J dropped 2 bases, with 15 bases sitting between them. In DNA form, the CDR3 reads TGCGCCAGCAGCCCCCAGTCGGGGGCCACCTACGAGCAGTACTTC. It yields the protein CASSPQSGATYEQYF.

This clonotype was found a few times. The chain links TRBV6-1 to TRBJ1-4; unclear D gene. The V end lost 7 bases, the J end lost 0 bases, and 15 bases lay between the germline ends. Germline CDR1 and CDR2: MNHNS and SASEGT. This CDR3 spans 16 amino acids. CDR3 residues: CASTGRAAATNEKLFF. CDR3 DNA sequence: TGTGCCAGCACCGGAAGGGCTGCGGCAACTAATGAAAAACTGTTTTTT.

The rearrangement links TRBV28 to TRBJ2-5, with 11 bases identical to TRBD1. CDR1 is MDHEN, CDR2 SYDVKM, per germline. The length of the CDR3 is 18 residues. Losses at the gene ends were 6 bases for V and 2 bases for J; bases not matched to a gene: 14. CDR3 amino acids: CASSPPPGQGERQETQYF. The CDR3 region has the DNA TGTGCCAGCAGCCCACCTCCGGGACAGGGGGAGAGGCAAGAGACCCAGTACTTC.

In this sample, this clonotype turned up a few times. The chain recombines TRBV7-6 with TRBJ2-7; 7 bases fit TRBD1. Germline CDR1 reads SGHVS; CDR2 reads FNYEAQ. The CDR3 runs 16 residues. The trim removed 5 bases at V and 5 bases at J, leaving 15 bases unmatched. The CDR3 sequence is CASSLVTGVGKDEQYF. The CDR3 DNA is TGTGCCAGCAGCCTAGTAACAGGGGTTGGGAAGGACGAGCAGTACTTC.

This clonotype has more than one count but fewer than ten. V usage is TRBV6-1 and J usage is TRBJ2-7; weak D call: TRBD1 (5 bases). This CDR3 spans 13 amino acids. The germline V gene encodes CDR1 MNHNS and CDR2 SASEGT. The V gene lost 2 bases and the J gene lost 11 bases, with 16 bases spanning the gap. The DNA of the CDR3 is TGTGCCAGCAGTGAACTGGACCAGGGATTGGAGTACTTC. It is translated as CASSELDQGLEYF.

The CDR3 nucleotides read TGCAGCGTAGTCACAGGCGCCGCAGACGAGCAGTACTTC. Residues: CSVVTGAADEQYF. This chain uses TRBV29-1 with TRBJ2-7, with a tentative D call TRBD1 (5 bases). Germline CDR1 SQVTM, CDR2 ANQGSEA. The CDR3 length is 13 residues. Trimming stripped 6 bases from V and 5 bases from J, with 17 bases between.

The chain has TRBV11-1 and TRBJ2-5; weak D call: TRBD1 (6 bases). Germline V lookup: CDR1 SGHAT, CDR2 FQDESV (reference sequence). The V end was cut by 5 bases, the J end by 5 bases, with 21 bases between. The CDR3 extends over 16 amino acids. The CDR3 protein is CASSHPGTPDGETQYF. CDR3 sequence (DNA): TGTGCCAGCAGCCACCCCGGGACACCTGATGGGGAGACCCAGTACTTC.